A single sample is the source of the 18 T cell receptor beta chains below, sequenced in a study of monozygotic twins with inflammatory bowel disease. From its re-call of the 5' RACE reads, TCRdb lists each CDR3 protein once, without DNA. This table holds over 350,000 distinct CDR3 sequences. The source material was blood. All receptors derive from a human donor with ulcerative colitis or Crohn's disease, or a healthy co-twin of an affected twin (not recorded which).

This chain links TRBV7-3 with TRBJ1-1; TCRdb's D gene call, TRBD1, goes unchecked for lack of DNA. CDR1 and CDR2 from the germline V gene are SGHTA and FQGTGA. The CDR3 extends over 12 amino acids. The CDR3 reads CASPPGCKGAFF.

CDR3 sequence: CASSPPVGFLEGGSYNEQFF. The gene calls are TRBV6-2 or TRBV6-3 and TRBJ2-1; TCRdb's D gene call, TRBD1, goes unchecked for lack of DNA. The germline V gene encodes CDR1 MNHEY and CDR2 SVGEGT. The CDR3 loop spans 20 amino acids.

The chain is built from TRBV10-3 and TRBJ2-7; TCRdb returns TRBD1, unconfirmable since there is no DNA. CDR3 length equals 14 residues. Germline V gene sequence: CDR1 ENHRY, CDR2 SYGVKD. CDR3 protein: CAISPDGSSYEQYF.

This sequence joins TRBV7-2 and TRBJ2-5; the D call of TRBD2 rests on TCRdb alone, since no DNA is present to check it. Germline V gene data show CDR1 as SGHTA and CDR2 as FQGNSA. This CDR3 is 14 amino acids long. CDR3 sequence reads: CASSWTSGQETQYF.

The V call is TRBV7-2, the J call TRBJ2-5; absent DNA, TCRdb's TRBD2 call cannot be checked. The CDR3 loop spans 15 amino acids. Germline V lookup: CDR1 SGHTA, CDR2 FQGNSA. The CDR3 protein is CASSLVSGGGETQYF.

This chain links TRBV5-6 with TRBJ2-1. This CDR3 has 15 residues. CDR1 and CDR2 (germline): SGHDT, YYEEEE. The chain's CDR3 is CASSFWQGLYNEQFF.

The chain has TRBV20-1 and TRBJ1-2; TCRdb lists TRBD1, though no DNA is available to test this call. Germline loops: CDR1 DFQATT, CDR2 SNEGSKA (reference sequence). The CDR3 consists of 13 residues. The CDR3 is CSARVPGGYGYTF.

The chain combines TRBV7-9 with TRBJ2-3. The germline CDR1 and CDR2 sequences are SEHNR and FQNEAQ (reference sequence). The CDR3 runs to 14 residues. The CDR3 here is CASSLRPATDTQYF.

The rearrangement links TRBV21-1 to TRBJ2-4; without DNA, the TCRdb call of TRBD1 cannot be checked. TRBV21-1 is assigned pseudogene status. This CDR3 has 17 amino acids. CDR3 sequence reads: CASSSTRQGLAKNIQYF.

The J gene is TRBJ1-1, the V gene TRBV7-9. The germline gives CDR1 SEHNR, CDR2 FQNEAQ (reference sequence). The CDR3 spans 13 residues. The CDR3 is CASSLFSETEAFF.

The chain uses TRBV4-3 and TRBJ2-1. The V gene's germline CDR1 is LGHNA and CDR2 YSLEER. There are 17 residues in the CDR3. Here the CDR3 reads CASSQGRWGESYNEQFF.

CDR3: CATSSDRVFTYEQYF. This sequence joins TRBV15 and TRBJ2-7; TCRdb returns TRBD2, unconfirmable since there is no DNA. This CDR3 comprises 15 residues. Germline loops: CDR1 LNHNV, CDR2 YYDKDF (reference sequence).

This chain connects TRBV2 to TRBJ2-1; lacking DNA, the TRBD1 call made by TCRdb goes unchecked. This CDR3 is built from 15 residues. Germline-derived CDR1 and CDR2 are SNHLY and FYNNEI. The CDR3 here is CASSERGHRGNEQFF.

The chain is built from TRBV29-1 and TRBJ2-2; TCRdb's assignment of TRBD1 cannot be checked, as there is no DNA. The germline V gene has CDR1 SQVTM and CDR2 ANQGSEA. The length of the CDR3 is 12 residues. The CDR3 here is CTGTANTGELFF.

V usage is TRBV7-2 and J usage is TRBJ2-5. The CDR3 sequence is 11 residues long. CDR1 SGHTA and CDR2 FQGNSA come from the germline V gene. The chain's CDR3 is CASSSTGTQYF.

CDR3 residues: CASSQLAGGADIQYF. The rearrangement joins TRBV3-1 to TRBJ2-4; TCRdb's assignment of TRBD2 cannot be checked, as there is no DNA. Germline values: CDR1 LGHDT, CDR2 YNNKEL (reference sequence). CDR3 length: 15 residues.

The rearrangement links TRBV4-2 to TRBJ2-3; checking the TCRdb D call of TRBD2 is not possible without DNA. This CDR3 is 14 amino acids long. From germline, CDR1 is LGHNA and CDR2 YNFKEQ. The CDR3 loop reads CASSQESLAGVQYF.

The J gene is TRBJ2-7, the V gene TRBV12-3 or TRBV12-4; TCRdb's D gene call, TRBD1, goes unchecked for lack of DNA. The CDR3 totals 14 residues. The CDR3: CASNPRGYFYEQYF.